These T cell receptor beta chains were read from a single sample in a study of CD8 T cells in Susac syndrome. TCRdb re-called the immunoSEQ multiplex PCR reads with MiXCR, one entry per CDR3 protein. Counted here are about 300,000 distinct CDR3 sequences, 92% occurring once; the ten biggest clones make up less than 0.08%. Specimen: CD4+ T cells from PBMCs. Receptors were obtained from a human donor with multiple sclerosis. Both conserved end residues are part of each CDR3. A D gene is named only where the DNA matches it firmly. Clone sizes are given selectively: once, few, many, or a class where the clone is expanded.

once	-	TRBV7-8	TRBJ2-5	TGTGCCAGCAGCCAGGGGACACGTAAAGAGACCCAGTACTTC	CASSQGTRKETQYF
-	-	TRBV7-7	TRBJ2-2	TGTGCTAGCAGCTTGTCGGGGCGCTGGGCCGGGGAGCTGTTTTTT	CASSLSGRWAGELFF
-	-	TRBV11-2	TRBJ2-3	TGTGCCAGCAGCCCTGGTTTCACAGATACGCAGTATTTT	CASSPGFTDTQYF
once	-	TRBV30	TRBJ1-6	TGTGCCTGGAGTTTAGCCGGGCACCCTTTTAATTCACCCCTCCACTTT	CAWSLAGHPFNSPLHF
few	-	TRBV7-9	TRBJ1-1	TGTGCCAGCAGCTTAGCCGGAGAAGCTTTCTTT	CASSLAGEAFF
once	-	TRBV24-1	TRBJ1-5	TGTGCCACCGGGGGGGGAACCGATCGCAATCAGCCCCAGCATTTT	CATGGGTDRNQPQHF
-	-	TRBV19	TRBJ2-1	TGTGCCAGCAACCTACACACCGGAGGGCCGGGGCAGTTCTTC	CASNLHTGGPGQFF
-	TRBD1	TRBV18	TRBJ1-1	TGTGCCAGCTCACCGGGACAGGGGAGAACTTTCTTT	CASSPGQGRTFF
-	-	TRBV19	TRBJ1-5	TGTGCCAGTAGCCCAAGTGGGTTCAATCAGCCCCAGCATTTT	CASSPSGFNQPQHF
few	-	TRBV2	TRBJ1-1	TGTGCCAGCACCCCGTTTCCCGGGACGAATACTGAAGCTTTCTTT	CASTPFPGTNTEAFF
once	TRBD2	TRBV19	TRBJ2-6	TGTGCCAGTAGTAGATCTGGACTAGCGGGGGAAGGAGCCAACGTCCTGACTTTC	CASSRSGLAGEGANVLTF
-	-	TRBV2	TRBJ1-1	TGTGCCAGCAGGAACGGACGGTCCACTGAAGCTTTCTTT	CASRNGRSTEAFF
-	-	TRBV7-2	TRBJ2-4	TGTGCCAGCAGCTTAAGGTCGGGCGCGGTGGGGGAAAACATTCAGTACTTC	CASSLRSGAVGENIQYF
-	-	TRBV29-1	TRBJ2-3	TGCAGCGTTGGGGGAAAGCTCACAGATACGCAGTATTTT	CSVGGKLTDTQYF
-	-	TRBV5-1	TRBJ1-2	TGCGCCAGCAGCTTTCAGGGACCTAACTATGGCTACACCTTC	CASSFQGPNYGYTF
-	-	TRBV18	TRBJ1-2	TGTGCCAGCTCACCAAACAGGGAGATGGGCTACACCTTC	CASSPNREMGYTF
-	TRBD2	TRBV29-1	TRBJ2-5	TGCAGCGTTGACGTTGGACTAGCGGGGGTAAAGCAAGAGACCCAGTACTTC	CSVDVGLAGVKQETQYF
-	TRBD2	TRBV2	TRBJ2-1	TGTGCCAGCATGGGGCGGGAGGCCTACAATGAGCAGTTCTTC	CASMGREAYNEQFF
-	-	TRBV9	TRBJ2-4	TGTGCCAGCAGCAGACGGAGGTCCAAAAACATTCAGTACTTC	CASSRRRSKNIQYF
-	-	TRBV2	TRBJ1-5	TGTGCCAGCAGTAGACGCTATAGACAGCCCCAGCATTTT	CASSRRYRQPQHF
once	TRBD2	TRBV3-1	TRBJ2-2	TGTGCCAGCAGCCAAAGTGGTGGGGCTAGCGGGGTAGACACCGGGGAGCTGTTTTTT	CASSQSGGASGVDTGELFF
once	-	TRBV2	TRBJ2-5	TGTGCCAGCAGCCCCCGGGAGAAAGAGACCCAGTACTTC	CASSPREKETQYF
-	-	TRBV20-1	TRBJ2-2	TGCAGTGCCATGGCTAGCGACGGCACCGGGGAGCTGTTTTTT	CSAMASDGTGELFF
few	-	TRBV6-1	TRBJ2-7	TGTGCCAGCTCCCTCAGCGGAGATTACGAGCAGTACTTC	CASSLSGDYEQYF